A selection of T cell receptor beta chains follows, all from one sample in a study of lymphopenia after photon versus proton radiotherapy. This table comes from immunoSEQ multiplex PCR, and its TCRdb copy is limited to in-frame clones, with some not included. The sample lists tens of thousands of clones, about 86% occurring once. This sample comprised peripheral blood, obtained from a patient treated with proton-based radiotherapy. The receptors originated from a woman in her 70s with pancreatic cancer. Some clones in this sample may be carry-over from other donors' samples. Both conserved end residues are part of each CDR3. D genes are given only for firm matches. Size is stated for part of the rows, as once, few or many counts, or as a class when the clone is expanded.

J: TRBJ1-1
V: TRBV7-3
size: NA
D: NA
CDR3: CASSLKRGDTEAFF
DNA: TGTGCCAGCAGCTTAAAAAGGGGAGACACTGAAGCTTTCTTT

J: TRBJ1-5
V: TRBV10-3
size: NA
D: NA
CDR3: CAISVQSNQPQHF
DNA: TGTGCCATCAGTGTGCAGAGCAATCAGCCCCAGCATTTT

J: TRBJ2-2
V: TRBV10-2
size: once
D: NA
CDR3: CASSVGRNTGELFF
DNA: TGCGCCAGCAGTGTAGGCAGGAACACCGGGGAGCTGTTTTTT

J: TRBJ1-3
V: TRBV7-2
size: NA
D: NA
CDR3: CASSQQASSGNTIYF
DNA: TGTGCCAGCAGCCAACAGGCCAGCTCTGGAAACACCATATATTTT

J: TRBJ1-1
V: TRBV6-1
size: NA
D: NA
CDR3: CASSETRPGGTEAFF
DNA: TGTGCCAGCAGTGAAACCCGTCCGGGGGGCACTGAAGCTTTCTTT

J: TRBJ1-6
V: TRBV28
size: once
D: NA
CDR3: CASSLTGRDNSPLHF
DNA: TGTGCCAGCAGTTTAACCGGGCGGGATAATTCACCCCTCCACTTT

J: TRBJ2-1
V: TRBV2
size: NA
D: TRBD2
CDR3: CASAPGTSGRVEQFF
DNA: TGTGCCAGCGCACCCGGGACTAGCGGGAGGGTTGAGCAGTTCTTC

J: TRBJ2-7
V: TRBV10-3
size: NA
D: NA
CDR3: CAINGGTADEQYF
DNA: TGTGCCATCAACGGCGGGACGGCAGACGAGCAGTACTTC

J: TRBJ2-3
V: TRBV5-1
size: NA
D: NA
CDR3: CASSGASVGTDTQYF
DNA: TGCGCCAGCAGCGGCGCTAGCGTCGGCACAGATACGCAGTATTTT

J: TRBJ1-2
V: TRBV30
size: NA
D: NA
CDR3: CAWSVGGYGYTF
DNA: TGTGCCTGGAGTGTGGGAGGCTATGGCTACACCTTC

J: TRBJ2-1
V: TRBV6-5
size: NA
D: NA
CDR3: CASSYGRGPSSEQFF
DNA: TGTGCCAGCAGTTACGGCCGGGGGCCTAGCAGTGAGCAGTTCTTC

J: TRBJ2-1
V: TRBV30
size: NA
D: NA
CDR3: CAWSHGVRSSYNEQFF
DNA: TGTGCCTGGAGCCATGGGGTTAGGAGCTCCTACAATGAGCAGTTCTTC

J: TRBJ2-2
V: TRBV11-3
size: NA
D: TRBD1
CDR3: CASSLDRGQGGELFF
DNA: TGTGCCAGCAGCCTGGACAGGGGGCAAGGCGGGGAGCTGTTTTTT

J: TRBJ2-1
V: TRBV11-2
size: NA
D: TRBD2
CDR3: CASSGGLAHYNEQFF
DNA: TGTGCCAGCAGCGGAGGACTAGCGCACTACAATGAGCAGTTCTTC

J: TRBJ2-5
V: TRBV7-2
size: NA
D: NA
CDR3: CASSLTTGNQETQYF
DNA: TGTGCCAGCAGCCTAACAACAGGGAACCAAGAGACCCAGTACTTC

J: TRBJ1-2
V: TRBV18
size: NA
D: NA
CDR3: CASSLFDRQDGYTF
DNA: TGTGCCAGCTCACTTTTCGACAGGCAGGATGGCTACACCTTC

J: TRBJ2-2
V: TRBV5-1
size: NA
D: NA
CDR3: CASSSRTEAGELFF
DNA: TGCGCCAGCAGCTCTAGGACAGAAGCCGGGGAGCTGTTTTTT

J: TRBJ2-5
V: TRBV7-9
size: NA
D: NA
CDR3: CASSQGVGGTGETQYF
DNA: TGTGCCAGCAGCCAGGGGGTCGGGGGCACCGGGGAGACCCAGTACTTC

J: TRBJ2-5
V: TRBV18
size: NA
D: TRBD2
CDR3: CASSPNTAGGHQETQYF
DNA: TGTGCCAGCTCACCCAACACAGCGGGAGGGCACCAAGAGACCCAGTACTTC

J: TRBJ1-1
V: TRBV18
size: few
D: NA
CDR3: CASSPMANTEAFF
DNA: TGTGCCAGCTCACCTATGGCGAACACTGAAGCTTTCTTT

J: TRBJ2-7
V: TRBV19
size: NA
D: NA
CDR3: CATSPPRGKAEQYF
DNA: TGTGCCACCTCACCCCCCCGGGGGAAGGCGGAGCAGTACTTC

J: TRBJ2-7
V: TRBV5-4
size: NA
D: TRBD2
CDR3: CASSLRAGEAYEQYF
DNA: TGTGCCAGCAGCTTGAGGGCGGGAGAGGCCTACGAGCAGTACTTC

J: TRBJ2-1
V: TRBV4-3
size: NA
D: NA
CDR3: CASSQDQSTYNEQFF
DNA: TGCGCCAGCAGCCAAGATCAGAGTACTTACAATGAGCAGTTCTTC

J: TRBJ2-7
V: TRBV5-1
size: NA
D: NA
CDR3: CASSSEFGGSEQYF
DNA: TGCGCCAGCAGCTCCGAATTTGGGGGGTCCGAGCAGTACTTC

J: TRBJ1-2
V: TRBV7-9
size: NA
D: NA
CDR3: CASTTLSTGRHGYTF
DNA: TGTGCCAGCACCACCCTTTCCACGGGGCGTCATGGCTACACCTTC

J: TRBJ2-5
V: TRBV27
size: NA
D: NA
CDR3: CASSLGLETQYF
DNA: TGTGCCAGCAGTTTGGGTCTGGAGACCCAGTACTTC

J: TRBJ1-2
V: TRBV28
size: NA
D: NA
CDR3: CASSSGVGNYGYTF
DNA: TGTGCCAGCAGTTCCGGAGTAGGGAACTATGGCTACACCTTC

J: TRBJ2-2
V: TRBV4-1
size: NA
D: NA
CDR3: CASSHEAQGGRELFF
DNA: TGCGCCAGCAGCCATGAAGCTCAGGGTGGCAGGGAGCTGTTTTTT

J: TRBJ2-1
V: TRBV5-1
size: NA
D: TRBD1
CDR3: CASSLQDRYSDEQFF
DNA: TGCGCCAGCAGCTTGCAGGACAGGTATTCGGATGAGCAGTTCTTC

J: TRBJ1-1
V: TRBV7-3
size: once
D: TRBD1
CDR3: CASSLTGQNTEAFF
DNA: TGTGCCAGCAGCTTGACAGGGCAAAACACTGAAGCTTTCTTT

J: TRBJ1-1
V: TRBV6-1
size: NA
D: TRBD1
CDR3: CAILTGTGNTEAFF
DNA: TGTGCCATACTTACCGGGACAGGGAACACTGAAGCTTTCTTT

J: TRBJ1-1
V: TRBV29-1
size: few
D: NA
CDR3: CSVEGGQNTEAFF
DNA: TGCAGCGTTGAGGGGGGCCAGAACACTGAAGCTTTCTTT

J: TRBJ2-1
V: TRBV7-6
size: NA
D: TRBD2
CDR3: CASSTSTSGSSYNEQFF
DNA: TGTGCCAGCAGCACATCAACTAGCGGGAGCTCCTACAATGAGCAGTTCTTC

J: TRBJ2-2
V: TRBV4-3
size: NA
D: TRBD2
CDR3: CASSQGLAGVGLTGELFF
DNA: TGCGCCAGCAGCCAAGGCCTAGCGGGAGTCGGATTAACCGGGGAGCTGTTTTTT

J: TRBJ2-3
V: TRBV30
size: NA
D: NA
CDR3: CAWATTDTQYF
DNA: TGTGCCTGGGCGACCACAGATACGCAGTATTTT

J: TRBJ1-6
V: TRBV14
size: few
D: TRBD1
CDR3: CASSQEPLDRVGSYNSPLHF
DNA: TGTGCCAGCAGCCAAGAACCCCTCGACAGGGTAGGGTCCTATAATTCACCCCTCCACTTT

J: TRBJ1-1
V: TRBV5-6
size: NA
D: NA
CDR3: CASSLGGAGANTEAFF
DNA: TGTGCCAGCAGCTTGGGTGGGGCAGGGGCGAATACTGAAGCTTTCTTT

J: TRBJ2-7
V: TRBV4-2
size: NA
D: TRBD1
CDR3: CASSQDGQGDNEQYF
DNA: TGTGCCAGCAGCCAAGACGGACAGGGTGATAACGAGCAGTACTTC

J: TRBJ2-3
V: TRBV6-1
size: NA
D: NA
CDR3: CASSETYRDTQYF
DNA: TGTGCCAGCAGTGAGACCTACAGGGATACGCAGTATTTT

J: TRBJ1-3
V: TRBV29-1
size: once
D: NA
CDR3: CSVRPGGSGNTIYF
DNA: TGCAGCGTTCGGCCAGGAGGCTCTGGAAACACCATATATTTT

J: TRBJ2-1
V: TRBV11-3
size: NA
D: NA
CDR3: CASSAGIVGYNEQFF
DNA: TGTGCCAGCAGCGCTGGCATCGTCGGCTACAATGAGCAGTTCTTC

J: TRBJ2-7
V: TRBV7-2
size: NA
D: TRBD2
CDR3: CASSLEVRSGTYEQYF
DNA: TGTGCCAGCAGCTTAGAGGTACGGAGCGGGACCTACGAGCAGTACTTC

J: TRBJ2-1
V: TRBV28
size: few
D: NA
CDR3: CASSHTSNSYNEQFF
DNA: TGTGCCAGCAGCCACACTAGTAACTCCTACAATGAGCAGTTCTTC

J: TRBJ1-3
V: TRBV19
size: NA
D: TRBD1
CDR3: CASSTGTGASGNTIYF
DNA: TGTGCCAGTAGTACCGGGACAGGGGCCTCTGGAAACACCATATATTTT

J: TRBJ2-2
V: TRBV4-1
size: NA
D: NA
CDR3: CASSQEEGVRSGELFF
DNA: TGCGCCAGCAGCCAAGAGGAGGGGGTAAGATCCGGGGAGCTGTTTTTT

J: TRBJ1-4
V: TRBV5-8
size: NA
D: NA
CDR3: CASRNRAREKLFF
DNA: TGTGCCAGCCGCAACAGGGCCCGGGAAAAACTGTTTTTT

J: TRBJ1-3
V: TRBV7-6
size: once
D: NA
CDR3: CASSLEAAGSGNTIYF
DNA: TGTGCCAGCAGCTTAGAGGCCGCCGGCTCTGGAAACACCATATATTTT